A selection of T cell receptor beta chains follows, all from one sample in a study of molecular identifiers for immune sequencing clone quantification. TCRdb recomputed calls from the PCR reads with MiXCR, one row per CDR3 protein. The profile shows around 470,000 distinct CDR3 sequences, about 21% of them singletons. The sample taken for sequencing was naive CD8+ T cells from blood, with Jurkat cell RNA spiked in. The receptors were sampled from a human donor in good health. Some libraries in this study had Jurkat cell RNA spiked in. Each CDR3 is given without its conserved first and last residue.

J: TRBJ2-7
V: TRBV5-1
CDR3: ASSGWTGGTYEQY

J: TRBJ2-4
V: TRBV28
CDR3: ASTGLGDSLSGNIQY

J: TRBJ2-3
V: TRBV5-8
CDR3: ASSLEVWLAGGEGTDTQY

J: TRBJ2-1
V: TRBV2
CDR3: ASSEVGTNEQF

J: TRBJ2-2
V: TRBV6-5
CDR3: ASSYNTGELF

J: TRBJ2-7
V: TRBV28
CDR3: ASSLASDEQY

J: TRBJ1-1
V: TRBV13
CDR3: ASSLLSGAGEAF

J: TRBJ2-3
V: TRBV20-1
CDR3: SARVTSGISPVSFTDTQY

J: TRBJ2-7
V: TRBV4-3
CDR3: ASSAGTAFRYEQY

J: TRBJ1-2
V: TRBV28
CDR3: ASSLRQGLNYGYT

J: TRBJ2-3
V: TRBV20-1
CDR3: SASRAGVGPTDTQY

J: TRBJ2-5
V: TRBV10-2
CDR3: ASSDGGAEETQY

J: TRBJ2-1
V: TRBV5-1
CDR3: ASSSKTGGNEQF

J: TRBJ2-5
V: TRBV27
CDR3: ASALQGSEETQY

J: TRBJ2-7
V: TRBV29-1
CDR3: SVPKLDSDEQY

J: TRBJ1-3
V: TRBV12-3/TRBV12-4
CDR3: ASSTSADGLSGNTIY

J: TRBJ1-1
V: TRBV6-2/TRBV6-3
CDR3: ASSHEVTTGTEAF

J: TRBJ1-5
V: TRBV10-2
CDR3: ASSEDWGLGQPQH

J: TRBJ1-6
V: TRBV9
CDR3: ASSVAGRSPSPLH

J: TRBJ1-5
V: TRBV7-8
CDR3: ASSTHLTGDGNQPQH

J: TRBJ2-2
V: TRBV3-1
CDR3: ASSSKDRAGELF

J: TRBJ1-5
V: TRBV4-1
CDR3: ASSQQGASNQPQH